The 15 T cell receptor beta chains below all came from one sample that was sequenced in a study of blood T cell repertoires in COVID-19. Measured with immunoSEQ multiplex PCR; TCRdb has only the in-frame clones, and not every one. The repertoire holds fewer than 500,000 clones, with 85% to 90% as singletons. The material sequenced was PBMCs or T cells enriched from blood (not recorded which). The origin of the receptors is a woman aged 25 to 39 with acute COVID-19.

The V and J genes are TRBV4-1 and TRBJ1-1, with D possibly matching TRBD1 (5 bases). Trimming pared 3 bases from V and 5 bases from J, leaving 13 bases between. This CDR3 has 14 amino acids. Germline CDR1 and CDR2: MGHRA and YSYEKL. CDR3 amino acids: CASSHWAGRTEAFF. In DNA, the CDR3 is TGCGCCAGCAGCCACTGGGCGGGACGTACTGAAGCTTTCTTT.

The genes are TRBV18 and TRBJ2-5; 7 nucleotides align to TRBD1. The CDR3 spans 13 residues. Looked up from germline, CDR1 is KGHSH and CDR2 is LQKENI. Trimming removed 5 bases from V and 4 bases from J; junction bases left unmatched: 4. CDR3 sequence reads: CASSWAGGETQYF. The CDR3 DNA is TGTGCCAGCTCATGGGCAGGGGGAGAGACCCAGTACTTC.

Of note for this clone: Other DNA sequences within the sample encode an identical CDR3. The chain employs TRBV5-1 and TRBJ2-1, with 11 bases aligning to TRBD2. V lost 4 bases and J lost 4; bases outside the gene matches: 4. The germline V gene encodes CDR1 SGHRS and CDR2 YFSETQ. The CDR3 runs to 15 residues. CDR3 region: CASSGLAGAYNEQFF. The DNA of the CDR3 is TGCGCCAGCAGCGGACTAGCGGGCGCGTACAATGAGCAGTTCTTC.

The V and J genes are TRBV28 and TRBJ1-1; 7 nucleotides match TRBD1. CDR1 and CDR2 from the germline V gene are MDHEN and SYDVKM. V shed 1 base, J shed 5 bases, and the junction held 7 bases outside the gene matches. The CDR3 is 15 residues long. The CDR3 sequence: CASSLFAEGATEAFF. The CDR3, as DNA: TGTGCCAGCAGTTTATTCGCGGAGGGGGCAACTGAAGCTTTCTTT. Together with reference TRBV28 and TRBJ1-1, the CDR3 gives the full variable domain: DVKVTQSSRYLVKRTGEKVFLECVQDMDHENMFWYRQDPGLGLRLIYFSYDVKMKEKGDIPEGYSVSREKKERFSLILESASTNQTSMYLCASSLFAEGATEAFFGQGTRLTVV.

This chain uses TRBV30 with TRBJ2-2; 9 positions match TRBD1. The CDR3 has 15 amino acids. The V gene end was trimmed by 5 bases and the J gene end by 7 bases; junction bases not matched to a gene: 11. The germline CDR1 and CDR2 sequences are GTSNPN and SVGIG (reference sequence). This chain's CDR3 is CAWHSGTGSIGELFF. The CDR3 nucleotides are TGTGCCTGGCACTCCGGGACAGGGTCCATCGGGGAGCTGTTTTTT. Full variable domain (outside the CDR3, taken from reference TRBV30 and TRBJ2-2): SQTIHQWPATLVQPVGSPLSLECTVEGTSNPNLYWYRQAAGRGLQLLFYSVGIGQISSEVPQNLSASRPQDRQFILSSKKLLLSDSGFYLCAWHSGTGSIGELFFGEGSRLTVL.

V usage is TRBV2 and J usage is TRBJ2-3; TRBD2 matches at 7 bases. The length of the CDR3 is 14 residues. J gave up 6 bases and V 8 bases, and 11 bases lay outside the gene matches. Germline V gene sequence: CDR1 SNHLY, CDR2 FYNNEI. The CDR3 loop reads CASGERLARDTQYF. The CDR3, as DNA: TGTGCCAGCGGGGAGAGACTAGCAAGGGATACGCAGTATTTT.

The V and J genes are TRBV24-1 and TRBJ2-5; 9 bases match TRBD1. The V and J ends lost 4 bases and 5 bases, in that order; junction bases with no gene match: 7. This CDR3 comprises 15 residues. The germline gives CDR1 KGHDR, CDR2 SFDVKD. In DNA, the CDR3 is TGTGCCACCAGTGACAACAGGGGGCCGGGCGAGACCCAGTACTTC. Its protein is CATSDNRGPGETQYF.

This sequence joins TRBV6-1 and TRBJ1-4; D possibly corresponds to TRBD1 (5 bases). V lost 3 bases to trimming and J lost 2 bases, with 22 bases between them. Germline V gene sequence: CDR1 MNHNS, CDR2 SASEGT. The CDR3 totals 19 residues. In nucleotides, the CDR3 is TGTGCCAGCAGTGATTACCGGGACCCAAAGCGGGGTACTAATGAAAAACTGTTTTTT. Translation gives CASSDYRDPKRGTNEKLFF.

V and J are TRBV5-1 and TRBJ1-5, with D possibly TRBD1 on 6 matching bases. Per the germline V gene, CDR1 is SGHRS and CDR2 is YFSETQ. Trimming shortened V by 4 bases and J by 7 bases, and 21 bases separated the two germline ends. The CDR3 sequence is 16 residues long. In DNA form, the CDR3 reads TGCGCCAGCAGCACCCAACCCACAGGGCAGGGGCAGCCCCAGCATTTT. It codes for CASSTQPTGQGQPQHF.

The chain combines TRBV7-3 with TRBJ2-2; 8 positions agree with TRBD1. The trim removed 0 bases at V and 4 bases at J, leaving 4 bases unmatched. The CDR3 is 16 amino acids. Germline CDR1 SGHTA, CDR2 FQGTGA. DNA for the CDR3: TGTGCCAGCAGCTTAACCAGGGGGCAGGTCACCGGGGAGCTGTTTTTT. Amino acids: CASSLTRGQVTGELFF.

V usage is TRBV10-3 and J usage is TRBJ2-7; TRBD1 agrees at 10 bases. Trimming took 6 bases from V and 0 from J; bases not matched to a gene: 2. The CDR3 is 14 amino acids. Germline CDR1 and CDR2: ENHRY and SYGVKD. CDR3 nucleotides: TGTGCCATCAGGGGACAGGGGAACTCCTACGAGCAGTACTTC. This codes for CAIRGQGNSYEQYF.

The chain combines TRBV5-4 with TRBJ1-6; maybe TRBD1 (6 bases). The V end was cut by 4 bases, the J end by 7 bases, with 6 bases between. CDR1 and CDR2 from the germline V gene are SGHNT and YYREEE (reference sequence). This CDR3 contains 12 residues. The CDR3 reads CASSTGNSPLHF. The CDR3 bases are TGTGCCAGCAGCACAGGGAATTCACCCCTCCACTTT. Complete variable domain (other parts from reference TRBV5-4 and TRBJ1-6): ETGVTQSPTHLIKTRGQQVTLRCSSQSGHNTVSWYQQALGQGPQFIFQYYREEENGRGNFPPRFSGLQFPNYSSELNVNALELDDSALYLCASSTGNSPLHFGNGTRLTVT.

The chain is built from TRBV19 and TRBJ1-4, with TRBD1 matching 9 bases. Germline lookup yields CDR1 LNHDA and CDR2 SQIVND (reference sequence). The V gene end was trimmed by 6 bases and the J gene end by 0 bases; junction bases not matched to a gene: 5. CDR3 length equals 16 residues. This chain's CDR3 is CASSRTGGSTNEKLFF. CDR3 DNA sequence: TGTGCCAGTAGCCGAACAGGGGGCTCAACTAATGAAAAACTGTTTTTT.

V usage is TRBV15 and J usage is TRBJ2-1, with 11 bases matching TRBD2. CDR1 LNHNV and CDR2 YYDKDF come from the germline V gene (reference sequence). V lost 0 bases, J lost 9 bases, and 7 bases stayed unmatched. CDR3 length: 16 amino acids. The CDR3 region is CATSREASGGKGEQFF. DNA for the CDR3: TGTGCCACCAGCAGAGAGGCTAGCGGGGGGAAGGGTGAGCAGTTCTTC.

The chain joins TRBV5-5 to TRBJ2-4, with D unresolved. Germline V gives CDR1 SGHKS, CDR2 YYEKEE (reference sequence). V shed 0 bases and J shed 0 bases, with 7 bases lying between them. This CDR3 region has 15 residues. In nucleotides, the CDR3 is TGTGCCAGCAGCTTGGATGGCCGAGCCAAAAACATTCAGTACTTC. The encoded protein is CASSLDGRAKNIQYF.